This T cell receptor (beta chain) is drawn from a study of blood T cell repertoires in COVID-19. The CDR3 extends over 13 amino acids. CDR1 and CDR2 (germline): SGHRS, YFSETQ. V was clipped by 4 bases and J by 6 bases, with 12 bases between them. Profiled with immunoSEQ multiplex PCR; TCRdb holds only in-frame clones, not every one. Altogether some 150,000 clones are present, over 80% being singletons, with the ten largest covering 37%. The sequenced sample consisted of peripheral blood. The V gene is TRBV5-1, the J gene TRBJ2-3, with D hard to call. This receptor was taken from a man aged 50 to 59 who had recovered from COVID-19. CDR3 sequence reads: CASSPSGADTQYF. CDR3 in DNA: TGCGCCAGCAGCCCTAGTGGAGCGGATACGCAGTATTTT.